This T cell receptor beta chain was sequenced during a study of Graves' ophthalmopathy and Graves' hyperthyroidism. Looked up from germline, CDR1 is SNHLY and CDR2 is FYNNEI. V lost 9 bases and J 10 bases, leaving 16 bases between the germline ends. This CDR3 is built from 13 residues. Study observations and caveats: Blood contained most expanded thyroid clonotypes exceeding 0.001 frequency.

Amplification targeted the TCR beta CDR3 regions, with RNA transcripts as the source material. First-round RT-PCR employed HTBI primers, with a second-round multiplex PCR after it. TCRdb ran MiXCR on the multiplex PCR reads and lists one entry per CDR3 protein. The sample includes 400,000 to 450,000 distinct CDR3 sequences, 20% to 25% of them seen just once. Patients in the hyperthyroidism group, adults aged 18 to 65, were newly diagnosed, under 2 months' duration. Clinical symptoms, serum thyroxine, TRAb, thyroid ultrasound and orbital computed tomography were relied on for diagnosis. This clonotype was picked up many times. No antigen is known for it.

The chain couples TRBV2 to TRBJ1-6; D perhaps matches TRBD1 (5 bases). Sequencing was performed on peripheral blood. This receptor was identified in a young woman with stable Graves' hyperthyroidism. CDR3 protein: CARRGEPGSPLHF. CDR3 nucleotide sequence: TGTGCCAGAAGAGGGGAACCGGGCTCACCCCTCCACTTT.